The T cell receptor (beta chain) described here comes from a study of blood T cell repertoires in COVID-19 (dated by TCRdb to about 2020). Looking at the study overall: Samples covering the acute and convalescent phases of COVID-19 were provided by collaborators in the United States, Italy and Spain. The sample metadata nearly always contained a de-identified subject ID, COVID-19 status, age in years and sex. Where available, HLA class I and class II types were obtained from metadata supplied by the sample provider rather than from assay-based typing. The material from the prospective study consisted of cDNA or gDNA derived from T cells, B-cell-depleted T cells, or PBMCs. The repertoires were released in a freely available public database meant as a resource for research on the immune response to SARS-CoV-2. Deeply sampled blood TCRbeta repertoires from subjects exposed to, actively infected with, or recovered from COVID-19 were included in the dataset. Samples came from the ongoing ImmuneRACE study (first 160 participants) plus 1,254 subjects from 6 global collaborators.

TCRbeta CDR3 regions were amplified from genomic DNA by means of the immunoSEQ Assay, a bias-controlled multiplex PCR. The study's processing was this. The number of nucleated cells in each sample was estimated from the amplification of reference gene primers within the assay. To quantify the absolute abundance of each unique TCRbeta CDR3 rearrangement, sequence reads were collapsed and filtered. For each sample, productive Simpson clonality was calculated by taking the square root of Simpson's diversity index across productive rearrangements. TCRdb retrieved this table from immuneACCESS and kept in-frame rearrangements only. Not all clones are present; in checked studies, unresolved V genes account for under half, and no reason is known for the remainder. The V and J calls and clone size come from that table; D and trimming were worked out from the DNA. This sample is represented by over 95,000 clones; more than 70% of them were singletons. The ten largest make up under 9% of the sample.

Another Seattle source contributed samples from volunteer blood donors who had recovered from COVID-19. Whole blood was collected in K2EDTA tubes by collaborating institutions according to the institutions' own protocols. For TCRbeta analysis, collaborator samples were shipped as frozen whole blood, as isolated PBMCs, or as DNA extracted from either sample type. The V end loses 2 bases and the J end loses 11 bases, and a stretch of 12 bases separates them. The CDR3, cysteine through phenylalanine, is 12 amino acids long. Only CDR3 DNA is held: 36 bases, read in frame from base 1. What the authors observed across the whole study: Clinical and demographic metadata were provided uncurated, with the amount varying by source and participant.

On this clone itself: No antigen is known for it. No base-level quality is on record; no much larger clone is a single base apart.

This sequence originates from a woman between 70 and 85 years old who had recovered from COVID-19. The sequencing sample was made of peripheral blood. The chain is made from TRBV12-3 or TRBV12-4 and TRBJ1-1, with the D gene too uncertain to name. The CDR3 reads as follows: CASSLTPGEAFF. In nucleotides, the sequence is TGTGCCAGCAGTTTAACACCTGGGGAGGCTTTCTTT.